A selection of T cell receptor beta chains follows, all from one sample in a study of T cell repertoires in cytomegalovirus infection. For these TCRs, the target antigens are not known. TCRdb redid the calling of the reads with MiXCR, one entry per CDR3 protein. The data hold about 700,000 distinct CDR3 sequences, with roughly a third observed a single time. This material consisted of cultured PBMCs, taken from culture after CMV antigen stimulation. The receptor source for this set is a human donor in good health (CMV status not recorded). Some clones in this sample may be carry-over from other donors' samples. CDR3s include the opening cysteine and the closing phenylalanine or tryptophan. The D gene is left open where the match is weak. The size entry is marked missing in some rows and otherwise reads once, few, many or a size class.

j_call: TRBJ2-1; clone_size: -; d_call: -; v_call: TRBV20-1; cdr3_aa: CSARPRNYNEQFF; cdr3_nt: TGCAGTGCTAGACCCCGCAACTACAATGAGCAGTTCTTC
j_call: TRBJ2-3; clone_size: -; d_call: -; v_call: TRBV5-1; cdr3_aa: CASSLPGQTDTQYF; cdr3_nt: TGCGCCAGCAGTCTACCCGGCCAGACAGATACGCAGTATTTT
j_call: TRBJ2-1; clone_size: -; d_call: -; v_call: TRBV2; cdr3_aa: CASRLTEISYNEQFF; cdr3_nt: TGTGCCAGCAGGCTGACCGAGATCTCCTACAATGAGCAGTTCTTC
j_call: TRBJ2-5; clone_size: few; d_call: -; v_call: TRBV12-3/TRBV12-4; cdr3_aa: CASSLVVGLDTIQETQYF; cdr3_nt: TGTGCCAGCAGTTTAGTTGTGGGACTGGACACTATCCAAGAGACCCAGTACTTC
j_call: TRBJ2-1; clone_size: few; d_call: TRBD2; v_call: TRBV5-4; cdr3_aa: CASRAERLAGYNEQFF; cdr3_nt: TGTGCCAGCAGAGCCGAGAGACTAGCGGGATACAATGAGCAGTTCTTC
j_call: TRBJ2-1; clone_size: -; d_call: -; v_call: TRBV2; cdr3_aa: CASSGDTHNEQFF; cdr3_nt: TGTGCCAGCAGCGGGGACACCCACAATGAGCAGTTCTTC
j_call: TRBJ1-6; clone_size: -; d_call: -; v_call: TRBV6-5; cdr3_aa: CASSRGQWVNSPLHF; cdr3_nt: TGTGCCAGCAGTCGTGGACAGTGGGTGAATTCACCCCTCCACTTT
j_call: TRBJ2-2; clone_size: few; d_call: -; v_call: TRBV7-2; cdr3_aa: CASSPKGGAGELFF; cdr3_nt: TGTGCCAGCAGCCCGAAGGGGGGCGCCGGGGAGCTGTTTTTT
j_call: TRBJ1-1; clone_size: many; d_call: -; v_call: TRBV7-4; cdr3_aa: CASSIRNTEAFF; cdr3_nt: TGTGCCAGCAGCATCCGGAACACTGAAGCTTTCTTT
j_call: TRBJ1-3; clone_size: -; d_call: -; v_call: TRBV6-1; cdr3_aa: CASSWDTGSSGNTIYF; cdr3_nt: TGTGCCAGCAGTTGGGACACCGGTAGCTCTGGAAACACCATATATTTT
j_call: TRBJ1-5; clone_size: -; d_call: TRBD1; v_call: TRBV9; cdr3_aa: CASSVAIRTGAQHF; cdr3_nt: TGTGCCAGCAGCGTAGCTATCCGGACAGGGGCCCAGCATTTT
j_call: TRBJ1-1; clone_size: -; d_call: TRBD1; v_call: TRBV20-1; cdr3_aa: CSASEAGQGVTEAFF; cdr3_nt: TGCAGTGCTAGTGAGGCGGGACAGGGGGTAACTGAAGCTTTCTTT
j_call: TRBJ2-7; clone_size: -; d_call: TRBD1; v_call: TRBV7-6; cdr3_aa: CASSTGQGPNEQYF; cdr3_nt: TGTGCCAGCAGCACCGGACAGGGGCCCAACGAGCAGTACTTC
j_call: TRBJ2-3; clone_size: -; d_call: -; v_call: TRBV19; cdr3_aa: CASSNTGGPDTQYF; cdr3_nt: TGTGCCAGTAGTAATACCGGGGGCCCAGATACGCAGTATTTT
j_call: TRBJ2-7; clone_size: few; d_call: TRBD1; v_call: TRBV10-3; cdr3_aa: CAISAGQGYEQYF; cdr3_nt: TGTGCCATCAGTGCGGGACAGGGCTACGAGCAGTACTTC
j_call: TRBJ1-6; clone_size: -; d_call: -; v_call: TRBV27; cdr3_aa: CASSLSLESPLHF; cdr3_nt: TGTGCCAGCAGTTTATCTTTGGAATCACCCCTCCACTTT
j_call: TRBJ2-7; clone_size: -; d_call: TRBD1; v_call: TRBV6-1; cdr3_aa: CASSYPRGDRGTSYEQYF; cdr3_nt: TGTGCCAGCAGTTACCCAAGGGGGGACAGGGGAACGTCCTACGAGCAGTACTTC
j_call: TRBJ2-5; clone_size: few; d_call: -; v_call: TRBV6-5; cdr3_aa: CASRRGPETQYF; cdr3_nt: TGTGCCAGCCGACGGGGGCCGGAGACCCAGTACTTC
j_call: TRBJ2-3; clone_size: -; d_call: -; v_call: TRBV7-9; cdr3_aa: CARRQLIATDTQYF; cdr3_nt: TGTGCTAGGAGACAGCTCATCGCCACAGATACGCAGTATTTT
j_call: TRBJ1-5; clone_size: many; d_call: TRBD1; v_call: TRBV7-2; cdr3_aa: CASSHPPGTGTGQPQHF; cdr3_nt: TGTGCCAGCAGCCATCCCCCCGGGACAGGGACCGGTCAGCCCCAGCATTTT
j_call: TRBJ1-1; clone_size: -; d_call: TRBD1; v_call: TRBV12-3/TRBV12-4; cdr3_aa: CASSDRGYDTEAFF; cdr3_nt: TGTGCCAGCAGTGACAGGGGGTATGACACTGAAGCTTTCTTT
j_call: TRBJ2-1; clone_size: few; d_call: TRBD1; v_call: TRBV19; cdr3_aa: CASSLDRVGYNEQFF; cdr3_nt: TGTGCCAGTAGTTTAGACAGGGTTGGCTACAATGAGCAGTTCTTC
j_call: TRBJ2-7; clone_size: many; d_call: TRBD2; v_call: TRBV7-2; cdr3_aa: CASSSRTSDSSYEQYF; cdr3_nt: TGTGCCAGCAGCTCGCGGACTAGCGACAGCTCCTACGAGCAGTACTTC
j_call: TRBJ1-5; clone_size: -; d_call: -; v_call: TRBV20-1; cdr3_aa: CSAETGPPYPPAQHF; cdr3_nt: TGCAGTGCAGAGACCGGGCCCCCCTACCCTCCTGCCCAGCATTTT
j_call: TRBJ2-3; clone_size: -; d_call: TRBD1; v_call: TRBV6-6; cdr3_aa: CASSQQGMTQYF; cdr3_nt: TGTGCCAGCAGTCAACAGGGGATGACGCAGTATTTT
j_call: TRBJ1-3; clone_size: few; d_call: -; v_call: TRBV14; cdr3_aa: CASSPHQLISGNTIYF; cdr3_nt: TGTGCCAGCAGCCCTCATCAACTGATCTCTGGAAACACCATATATTTT
j_call: TRBJ2-7; clone_size: many; d_call: -; v_call: TRBV6-2/TRBV6-3; cdr3_aa: CASSPPGAYEQYF; cdr3_nt: TGTGCCAGCAGTCCTCCGGGGGCCTACGAGCAGTACTTC
j_call: TRBJ1-1; clone_size: many; d_call: -; v_call: TRBV11-2; cdr3_aa: CASSLDFRTEAFF; cdr3_nt: TGTGCCAGCAGCTTAGATTTTCGGACTGAAGCTTTCTTT
j_call: TRBJ1-2; clone_size: once; d_call: -; v_call: TRBV12-3/TRBV12-4; cdr3_aa: CASRSNWGSYGYTF; cdr3_nt: TGTGCCAGCAGGAGTAACTGGGGATCTTATGGCTACACCTTC
j_call: TRBJ2-1; clone_size: -; d_call: TRBD1; v_call: TRBV7-7; cdr3_aa: CASSSGQGAGSKVF; cdr3_nt: TGTGCCAGCAGCTCGGGACAGGGGGCTGGATCCAAGGTCTTC
j_call: TRBJ1-5; clone_size: -; d_call: TRBD1; v_call: TRBV2; cdr3_aa: CASTGQGNQPQHF; cdr3_nt: TGTGCCAGCACAGGACAGGGCAATCAGCCCCAGCATTTT
j_call: TRBJ2-1; clone_size: -; d_call: TRBD2; v_call: TRBV7-2; cdr3_aa: CASSLGGLVNEQFF; cdr3_nt: TGTGCCAGCAGCTTAGGGGGACTAGTCAATGAGCAGTTCTTC
j_call: TRBJ1-1; clone_size: -; d_call: -; v_call: TRBV2; cdr3_aa: CASQTAPNTEAFF; cdr3_nt: TGTGCCAGCCAGACAGCACCGAACACTGAAGCTTTCTTT
j_call: TRBJ2-5; clone_size: -; d_call: TRBD2; v_call: TRBV6-8; cdr3_aa: CGSSPPGGPEETQYF; cdr3_nt: TGTGGCAGCAGTCCCCCGGGGGGACCGGAGGAGACCCAGTACTTC
j_call: TRBJ1-5; clone_size: -; d_call: -; v_call: TRBV20-1; cdr3_aa: CSAGDRRDQPQHF; cdr3_nt: TGCAGTGCCGGAGACAGGAGAGATCAGCCCCAGCATTTT
j_call: TRBJ2-2; clone_size: -; d_call: -; v_call: TRBV15; cdr3_aa: CATLRTVAGELFF; cdr3_nt: TGTGCCACCCTACGGACAGTCGCCGGGGAGCTGTTTTTT
j_call: TRBJ1-3; clone_size: few; d_call: -; v_call: TRBV6-1; cdr3_aa: CASSFRGDSGNTIYF; cdr3_nt: TGTGCCAGCAGTTTTCGCGGGGATTCTGGAAACACCATATATTTT
j_call: TRBJ2-7; clone_size: few; d_call: TRBD1; v_call: TRBV9; cdr3_aa: CASSVALGQGDEQYF; cdr3_nt: TGTGCCAGCAGCGTAGCTTTGGGACAGGGGGACGAGCAGTACTTC
j_call: TRBJ2-3; clone_size: few; d_call: TRBD2; v_call: TRBV5-4; cdr3_aa: CASSLRASGSTDTQYF; cdr3_nt: TGTGCCAGCAGCTTGAGAGCTAGCGGAAGCACAGATACGCAGTATTTT
j_call: TRBJ2-7; clone_size: -; d_call: -; v_call: TRBV18; cdr3_aa: CASSPRRTDVYEQYF; cdr3_nt: TGTGCCAGCTCACCCCGCCGGACAGATGTCTACGAGCAGTACTTC
j_call: TRBJ1-5; clone_size: few; d_call: -; v_call: TRBV6-2/TRBV6-3; cdr3_aa: CASSPRGRGNQPQHF; cdr3_nt: TGTGCCAGCAGTCCCCGGGGGAGGGGCAATCAGCCCCAGCATTTT
j_call: TRBJ1-2; clone_size: few; d_call: -; v_call: TRBV6-2/TRBV6-3; cdr3_aa: CASRGIYGYTF; cdr3_nt: TGTGCCAGCCGCGGGATCTATGGCTACACCTTC
j_call: TRBJ2-3; clone_size: -; d_call: -; v_call: TRBV20-1; cdr3_aa: CSARSWGTTSTDTQYF; cdr3_nt: TGCAGTGCTAGGAGTTGGGGCACTACTAGCACAGATACGCAGTATTTT
j_call: TRBJ1-1; clone_size: few; d_call: TRBD1; v_call: TRBV7-6; cdr3_aa: CASSSKTGMNTEAFF; cdr3_nt: TGTGCCAGCAGCTCGAAGACAGGGATGAACACTGAAGCTTTCTTT
j_call: TRBJ2-5; clone_size: many; d_call: -; v_call: TRBV7-6; cdr3_aa: CASSLTQETQYF; cdr3_nt: TGTGCCAGCAGCTTAACCCAAGAGACCCAGTACTTC
j_call: TRBJ1-2; clone_size: many; d_call: -; v_call: TRBV7-2; cdr3_aa: CASSYVRGPTNYGYTF; cdr3_nt: TGTGCCAGCAGCTACGTTAGGGGCCCCACTAACTATGGCTACACCTTC
j_call: TRBJ2-7; clone_size: few; d_call: -; v_call: TRBV7-6; cdr3_aa: CASSNEGQYYEQYF; cdr3_nt: TGTGCCAGCAGCAACGAAGGACAGTACTACGAGCAGTACTTC
j_call: TRBJ2-7; clone_size: -; d_call: -; v_call: TRBV6-2/TRBV6-3; cdr3_aa: CASRAPSGDEQYF; cdr3_nt: TGTGCCAGCAGAGCTCCGTCAGGGGACGAGCAGTACTTC
j_call: TRBJ1-4; clone_size: -; d_call: -; v_call: TRBV10-2; cdr3_aa: CASSESKGRGEKLFF; cdr3_nt: TGCGCCAGCAGTGAGTCGAAAGGGCGCGGCGAAAAACTGTTTTTT
j_call: TRBJ2-1; clone_size: -; d_call: -; v_call: TRBV7-9; cdr3_aa: CASSSPTYREGYNEQFF; cdr3_nt: TGTGCCAGCAGCTCCCCCACCTACAGGGAGGGGTACAATGAGCAGTTCTTC
j_call: TRBJ2-1; clone_size: many; d_call: -; v_call: TRBV7-2; cdr3_aa: CASSLPASVRYNEQFF; cdr3_nt: TGTGCCAGCAGCTTACCCGCTAGCGTCAGGTACAATGAGCAGTTCTTC
j_call: TRBJ2-2; clone_size: -; d_call: -; v_call: TRBV27; cdr3_aa: CASRGWGRAGELFF; cdr3_nt: TGTGCCAGCAGAGGGTGGGGTAGGGCCGGGGAGCTGTTTTTT
j_call: TRBJ2-1; clone_size: few; d_call: TRBD1; v_call: TRBV5-1; cdr3_aa: CASSPGWTGSSVEQFF; cdr3_nt: TGCGCCAGCAGCCCGGGCTGGACAGGGAGCTCTGTTGAGCAGTTCTTC
j_call: TRBJ2-3; clone_size: -; d_call: -; v_call: TRBV2; cdr3_aa: CASSDRRQGTDTQYF; cdr3_nt: TGTGCCAGCAGTGATAGGAGGCAGGGAACAGATACGCAGTATTTT
j_call: TRBJ2-1; clone_size: -; d_call: -; v_call: TRBV19; cdr3_aa: CASNPEGARSFHEQFF; cdr3_nt: TGTGCCAGTAATCCGGAGGGGGCTAGAAGTTTTCATGAGCAGTTCTTC
j_call: TRBJ2-7; clone_size: -; d_call: -; v_call: TRBV6-2/TRBV6-3; cdr3_aa: CASSLLREQYF; cdr3_nt: TGTGCCAGCAGCCTATTACGGGAGCAGTACTTC
j_call: TRBJ2-1; clone_size: few; d_call: TRBD2; v_call: TRBV7-8; cdr3_aa: CASSPRALAGNNEQFF; cdr3_nt: TGTGCCAGCAGCCCCAGAGCCCTAGCGGGAAACAATGAGCAGTTCTTC
j_call: TRBJ1-3; clone_size: -; d_call: TRBD1; v_call: TRBV7-2; cdr3_aa: CASSFTGGTGNTIYF; cdr3_nt: TGTGCCAGCAGTTTTACAGGGGGCACTGGAAACACCATATATTTT